Sequencing of this T cell receptor beta chain was carried out in a study of shared clonotypes between healthy human individuals. Around 100 million PBMCs went into genomic DNA for unsorted samples. Per germline, CDR1 SEHNR and CDR2 FQNEAQ (reference sequence). The CDR3 spans 14 residues. The V and J ends lost 5 bases and 5 bases, in that order; junction bases with no gene match: 7. Each PCR replicate run on unsorted PBMC took in approximately 300 ng DNA, 30,000 or so T cell genomes. The table came from immunoSEQ multiplex PCR; TCRdb's copy has only in-frame clones and leaves some out. The repertoire consists of about 470,000 clones, with 70% to 80% occurring once and the leading ten covering roughly 13%.

The gene calls are TRBV7-9 and TRBJ1-1; the match to TRBD1 covers 8 bases. The sample comprised PBMCs. This sequence originates from a woman in her forties in good health. Some clones in this sample may be carry-over from other donors' samples. CDR3 nucleotide sequence: TGTGCCAGCAGCCTGCGGACAGGGCCGACTGAAGCTTTCTTT. Amino acid sequence: CASSLRTGPTEAFF.